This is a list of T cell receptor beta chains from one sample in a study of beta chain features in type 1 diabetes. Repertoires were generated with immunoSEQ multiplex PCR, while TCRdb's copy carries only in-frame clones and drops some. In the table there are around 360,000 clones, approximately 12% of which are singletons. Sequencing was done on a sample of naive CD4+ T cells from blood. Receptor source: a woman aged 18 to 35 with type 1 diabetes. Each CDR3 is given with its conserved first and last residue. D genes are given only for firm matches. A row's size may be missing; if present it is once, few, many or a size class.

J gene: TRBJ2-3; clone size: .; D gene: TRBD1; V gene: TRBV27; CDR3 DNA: TGTGCCAGCAGTCAAACAGGGGGAGATACGCAGTATTTT; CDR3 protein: CASSQTGGDTQYF
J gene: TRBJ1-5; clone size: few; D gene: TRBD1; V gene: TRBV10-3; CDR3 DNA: TGTGCCATCACAACGACAGGGGTTTTAAGCAATCAGCCCCAGCATTTT; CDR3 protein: CAITTTGVLSNQPQHF
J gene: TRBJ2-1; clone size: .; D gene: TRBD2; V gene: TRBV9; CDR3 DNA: TGTGCCAGCAGCGTAGGCGGGGGCTCCTACAATGAGCAGTTCTTC; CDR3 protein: CASSVGGGSYNEQFF
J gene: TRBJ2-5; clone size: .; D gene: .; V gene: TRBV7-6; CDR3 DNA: TGTGCCAGCAGCTTAATAGTCCGCGAGACCCAGTACTTC; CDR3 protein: CASSLIVRETQYF
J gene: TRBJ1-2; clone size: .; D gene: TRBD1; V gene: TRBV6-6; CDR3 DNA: TGTGCCAGCAGTTACCCAGACAGGGTCGGCTACACCTTC; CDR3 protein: CASSYPDRVGYTF
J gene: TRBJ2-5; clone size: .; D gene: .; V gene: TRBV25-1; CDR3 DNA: TGTGCCAGCAGTCCCAGGGGCAGGATGGAGACCCAGTACTTC; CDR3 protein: CASSPRGRMETQYF
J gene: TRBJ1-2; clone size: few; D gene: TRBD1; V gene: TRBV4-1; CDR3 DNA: TGCGCCAGCAGCCATCCGGGACAGGGAAGTTATGGCTACACCTTC; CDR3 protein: CASSHPGQGSYGYTF
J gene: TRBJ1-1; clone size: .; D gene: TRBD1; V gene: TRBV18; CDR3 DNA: TGTGCCAGCTCACCGACCGAAGGGCAGGGGGCGACGGGAGCTTTCTTT; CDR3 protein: CASSPTEGQGATGAFF
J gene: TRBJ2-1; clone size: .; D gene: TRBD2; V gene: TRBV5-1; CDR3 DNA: TGCGCCAGCAGCTTGATCCTAGCGGGACATGAGCAGTTCTTC; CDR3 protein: CASSLILAGHEQFF
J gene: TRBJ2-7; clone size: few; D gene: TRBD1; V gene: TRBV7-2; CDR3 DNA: TGTGCCAGCAGCCGGACAGGGGGTCCCTACGAGCAGTACTTC; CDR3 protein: CASSRTGGPYEQYF
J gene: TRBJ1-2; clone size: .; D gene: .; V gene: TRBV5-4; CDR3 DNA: TGTGCCAGCAGCCAGGATCAGTATGGCTACACCTTC; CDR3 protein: CASSQDQYGYTF
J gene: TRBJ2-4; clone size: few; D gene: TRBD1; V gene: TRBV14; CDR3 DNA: TGTGCCAGCAGCCAGGACATAGTTACAGGGGAGCGGAACATTCAGTACTTC; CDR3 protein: CASSQDIVTGERNIQYF
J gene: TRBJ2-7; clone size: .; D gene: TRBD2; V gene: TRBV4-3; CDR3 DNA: TGCGCCAGCAGCCACGCCCTAACTAGCGGGGGGTACGAGCAGTACTTC; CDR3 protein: CASSHALTSGGYEQYF
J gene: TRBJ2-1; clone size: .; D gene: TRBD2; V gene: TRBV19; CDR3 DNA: TGTGCCAGTATGTCGGCGGGAGGGACCCATGAGCAGTTCTTC; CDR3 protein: CASMSAGGTHEQFF
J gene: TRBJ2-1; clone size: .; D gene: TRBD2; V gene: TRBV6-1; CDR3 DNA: TGTGCCACCTCCCCGAGACTAGCGGGAAGTGAGCAGTTCTTC; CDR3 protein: CATSPRLAGSEQFF
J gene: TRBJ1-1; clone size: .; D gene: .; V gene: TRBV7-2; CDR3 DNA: TGTGCCAGCAGCTTAGGGACAGCCACTGAAGCTTTCTTT; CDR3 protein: CASSLGTATEAFF
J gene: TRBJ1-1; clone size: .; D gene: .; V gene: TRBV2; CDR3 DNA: TGTGCCAGCAGAGCTAGTTTCATGAACACTGAAGCTTTCTTT; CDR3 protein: CASRASFMNTEAFF
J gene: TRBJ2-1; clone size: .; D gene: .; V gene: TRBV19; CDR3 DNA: TGTGCCAGTAGTATTCGGTCTTACAATGAGCAGTTCTTC; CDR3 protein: CASSIRSYNEQFF
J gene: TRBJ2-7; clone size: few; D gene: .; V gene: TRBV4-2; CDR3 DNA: TGTGCCAGCAGCCAAGCGGACTTCTCCTACGAGCAGTACTTC; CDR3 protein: CASSQADFSYEQYF
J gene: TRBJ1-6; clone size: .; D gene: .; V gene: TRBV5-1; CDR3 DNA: TGCGCCAGCAGCTTGGTGCCGGGTAGTAATGCACCCCTCCACTTT; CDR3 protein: CASSLVPGSNAPLHF
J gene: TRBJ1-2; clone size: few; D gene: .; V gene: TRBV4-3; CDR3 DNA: TGCGCCAGCAGCCAAGTAACGGGCTATGGCTACACCTTC; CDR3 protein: CASSQVTGYGYTF
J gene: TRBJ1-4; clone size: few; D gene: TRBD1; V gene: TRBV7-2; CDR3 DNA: TGTGCCAGCAGCTCCTACAGGGGGCAGGGTGAAAAACTGTTTTTT; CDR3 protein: CASSSYRGQGEKLFF
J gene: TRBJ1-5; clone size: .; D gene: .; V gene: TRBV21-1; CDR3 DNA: TGTGCCAGCAGCAAAGTAGTTGACTCGTATAGCAATCAGCCCCAGCATTTT; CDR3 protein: CASSKVVDSYSNQPQHF